The rows below give T cell receptor beta chains drawn from one sample of a study of blood T cell repertoires in COVID-19. TCRdb keeps only in-frame clones here, not all; method: immunoSEQ multiplex PCR. The profile covers 160,000 or so clones, with about 85% appearing a single time and around 1% taken by the ten largest. Input material: peripheral blood. These receptors came from a man aged 35 to 55 with acute or convalescent COVID-19. The CDR3 runs from the conserved cysteine through the conserved F or W. A D gene is named only where the DNA matches it firmly. Not every row has a clone size; where given, it reads once, few, many or a size class.

j_call clone_size d_call v_call cdr3_aa cdr3_nt
TRBJ2-1 . TRBD2 TRBV7-8 CASSSGTSGFENEQFF TGTGCCAGCAGCTCGGGGACTAGCGGGTTCGAAAATGAGCAGTTCTTC
TRBJ1-1 . . TRBV12-3/TRBV12-4 CASSFDTGEAFF TGTGCCAGCAGTTTTGATACTGGTGAAGCTTTCTTT
TRBJ2-7 . TRBD1 TRBV6-1 CASSVDRGSKFGEQYF TGTGCCAGCAGTGTGGACAGGGGATCGAAGTTTGGCGAGCAGTACTTC
TRBJ1-1 . . TRBV2 CASRERNTEAFF TGTGCCAGCAGGGAGAGGAACACTGAAGCTTTCTTT
TRBJ1-2 . TRBD1 TRBV27 CASSSYAGQGHYGYTF TGTGCCAGCAGTTCCTATGCGGGACAGGGCCACTATGGCTACACCTTC
TRBJ1-4 . . TRBV7-9 CASSSLESPRGEKLFF TGTGCCAGCAGCTCCCTTGAGTCCCCCCGGGGTGAAAAACTGTTTTTT
TRBJ2-2 . TRBD2 TRBV6-6 CASSPGLAGGLGTGELFF TGTGCCAGCAGTCCCGGACTAGCGGGGGGGCTAGGCACCGGGGAGCTGTTTTTT
TRBJ1-4 . . TRBV29-1 CSVELVGQEKLFF TGCAGCGTTGAACTGGTCGGACAGGAAAAACTGTTTTTT
TRBJ1-2 . . TRBV5-1 CASSLVTDYGYTF TGCGCCAGCAGCTTGGTGACAGATTATGGCTACACCTTC
TRBJ1-1 . . TRBV7-9 CASSYRQAEAFF TGTGCCAGCAGCTACAGACAGGCTGAAGCTTTCTTT
TRBJ1-6 . . TRBV6-2/TRBV6-3 CASSYPSVRINSPLHF TGTGCCAGCAGTTACCCATCTGTGCGAATTAATTCACCCCTCCACTTT
TRBJ2-1 . TRBD2 TRBV27 CASSPGSSGFNEQFF TGTGCCAGCAGCCCCGGGTCTAGCGGGTTTAATGAGCAGTTCTTC
TRBJ2-1 . TRBD1 TRBV18 CASSPQGAPYNEQFF TGTGCCAGCTCACCACAGGGGGCCCCCTACAATGAGCAGTTCTTC
TRBJ1-5 . TRBD1 TRBV7-2 CASSRGQGEQPQHF TGTGCCAGCAGCAGGGGACAGGGAGAGCAGCCCCAGCATTTT
TRBJ2-1 . TRBD1 TRBV6-5 CASILPGQGVRGQFF TGTGCCAGCATCCTTCCGGGACAGGGGGTAAGGGGGCAGTTCTTC
TRBJ2-4 once TRBD1 TRBV19 CASSIPSGTDLAKNIQYF TGTGCCAGTAGTATACCGTCCGGGACAGACCTAGCCAAAAACATTCAGTACTTC
TRBJ2-6 . . TRBV5-4 CASSLPSGANVLTF TGTGCCAGCAGCCTACCCTCTGGGGCCAACGTCCTGACTTTC
TRBJ2-5 . TRBD2 TRBV24-1 CATSALAGGRETQYF TGTGCCACCAGTGCACTAGCGGGGGGCCGGGAGACCCAGTACTTC
TRBJ1-2 . . TRBV2 CASREGNYGYTF TGTGCCAGCAGGGAGGGTAACTATGGCTACACCTTC
TRBJ1-1 . . TRBV27 CASSPPGAWNTEAFF TGTGCCAGCAGTCCCCCAGGGGCGTGGAACACTGAAGCTTTCTTT
TRBJ1-1 . . TRBV12-2 CASRCLPSTGRRTEAFF TGTGCAAGTCGCTGCCTACCTTCGACAGGGCGGAGGACTGAAGCTTTCTTT
TRBJ2-3 . . TRBV29-1 CSVDSWQYF TGCAGCGTTGACTCTTGGCAGTATTTT
TRBJ1-1 once TRBD1 TRBV6-6 CASRRGPERNTEAFF TGTGCCAGCCGTAGGGGGCCGGAGAGGAACACTGAAGCTTTCTTT
TRBJ2-1 . . TRBV7-3 CASSPTGNRNNEQFF TGTGCCAGCAGCCCCACCGGGAACCGGAACAATGAGCAGTTCTTC
TRBJ1-1 few TRBD1 TRBV7-3 CASSRQGNTEAFF TGTGCCAGCAGCCGACAGGGGAACACTGAAGCTTTCTTT
TRBJ2-2 . . TRBV11-3 CASSLRATNTGELFF TGTGCCAGCAGCTTACGAGCCACCAACACCGGGGAGCTGTTTTTT
TRBJ2-1 . TRBD2 TRBV27 CASVSAGGNEQFF TGTGCTTCAGTTAGCGCGGGGGGAAATGAGCAGTTCTTC
TRBJ1-6 . . TRBV10-3 CAISESSGPALALHF TGTGCCATCAGTGAGTCGTCAGGTCCCGCGTTGGCCCTCCACTTT
TRBJ1-6 once TRBD1 TRBV7-2 CASRRQGAGSPLHF TGTGCCAGCAGACGACAGGGGGCGGGTTCACCCCTCCACTTT
TRBJ2-1 . . TRBV7-3 CASSLDSSHEQFF TGTGCCAGCAGCTTGGACAGCAGCCATGAGCAGTTCTTC
TRBJ1-1 . . TRBV6-5 CASSSPTGGAFF TGTGCCAGCAGTTCACCGACGGGAGGAGCTTTCTTT
TRBJ1-1 . . TRBV19 CASSIRENTEAFF TGTGCCAGTAGTATCCGGGAGAACACTGAAGCTTTCTTT
TRBJ1-2 . TRBD1 TRBV5-1 CASSLDVTGAGYTF TGCGCCAGCAGCTTGGATGTGACAGGGGCTGGCTACACCTTC
TRBJ1-5 . . TRBV9 CASSVDLVQPQHF TGTGCCAGCAGCGTGGACTTAGTTCAGCCCCAGCATTTT
TRBJ1-2 . . TRBV28 CASSLPGDYGYTF TGTGCCAGCAGCCTACCCGGGGACTATGGCTACACCTTC
TRBJ1-1 . TRBD1 TRBV28 CASRLGQGRWYTEAFF TGTGCCAGCAGGTTGGGACAGGGCCGTTGGTACACTGAAGCTTTCTTT
TRBJ1-2 . TRBD1 TRBV6-5 CASSLQGYGYTF TGTGCCAGCAGCCTACAGGGGTATGGCTACACCTTC